The rows below give T cell receptor beta chains drawn from one sample of a study of shared clonotypes between healthy human individuals. Clones were read by immunoSEQ multiplex PCR, and TCRdb kept only the in-frame ones, dropping some. The sample consists of around 500,000 clones, about 79% of them appearing once. Input material: PBMCs. These receptors were collected from a woman in her forties in good health. Some clones in this sample may be carry-over from other donors' samples. The CDR3 runs from the conserved cysteine through the conserved F or W. The order of the fields is CDR3 DNA, CDR3 protein, CDR3 length, J gene, V gene, D gene, clone size. A D gene is named only where the DNA matches it firmly. The listing skips clone size in some rows; elsewhere it reads once, few, many or a size class.

CDR3 DNA: TGTGCCAGCAGCTCAAAGGACAGGGGGCGCGGGAATTCACCCCTCCACTTT
CDR3 protein: CASSSKDRGRGNSPLHF
CDR3 length: 17
J gene: TRBJ1-6
V gene: TRBV11-2
D gene: TRBD1
clone size: -

CDR3 DNA: TGTGCCAGCAGCAACGAGCCTCATGGACCCCAGTACTTC
CDR3 protein: CASSNEPHGPQYF
CDR3 length: 13
J gene: TRBJ2-5
V gene: TRBV14
D gene: -
clone size: -

CDR3 DNA: TGTGCCAGCAGCTTACTCGTTTCTGGGTCGGGCGGCTACACCTTC
CDR3 protein: CASSLLVSGSGGYTF
CDR3 length: 15
J gene: TRBJ1-2
V gene: TRBV11-2
D gene: -
clone size: -

CDR3 DNA: TGTGCCAGCAGCACACCCGGGACCGATAACACCGGGGAGCTGTTTTTT
CDR3 protein: CASSTPGTDNTGELFF
CDR3 length: 16
J gene: TRBJ2-2
V gene: TRBV21-1
D gene: -
clone size: -

CDR3 DNA: TGTGCCAGCAGCCAAGATCGGCAGGGCGGTTACGAGCAGTACTTC
CDR3 protein: CASSQDRQGGYEQYF
CDR3 length: 15
J gene: TRBJ2-7
V gene: TRBV4-2
D gene: -
clone size: -

CDR3 DNA: TGCGCCAGCAGCCCTCGATCCATACTGAACACCGGGGAGCTGTTTTTT
CDR3 protein: CASSPRSILNTGELFF
CDR3 length: 16
J gene: TRBJ2-2
V gene: TRBV4-3
D gene: -
clone size: -

CDR3 DNA: TGTGCCAGCGCTAGGTCGGGGACTAGCGGTTACTACGAGCAGTACTTC
CDR3 protein: CASARSGTSGYYEQYF
CDR3 length: 16
J gene: TRBJ2-7
V gene: TRBV9
D gene: TRBD2
clone size: -

CDR3 DNA: TGCAGCGCCGTCGGAAGGGGCCTGGGGACTTACGAGCAGTACTTC
CDR3 protein: CSAVGRGLGTYEQYF
CDR3 length: 15
J gene: TRBJ2-7
V gene: TRBV29-1
D gene: -
clone size: -

CDR3 DNA: TGCGCCAGCAGCCAGGGGATTTACAGGGCCTACGAGCAGTACTTC
CDR3 protein: CASSQGIYRAYEQYF
CDR3 length: 15
J gene: TRBJ2-7
V gene: TRBV4-1
D gene: -
clone size: once

CDR3 DNA: TGCGCCAGCACCAAACAGGAAGGGTATGGCTACACCTTC
CDR3 protein: CASTKQEGYGYTF
CDR3 length: 13
J gene: TRBJ1-2
V gene: TRBV5-1
D gene: -
clone size: -

CDR3 DNA: TGTGCCAGCTCCCTCGGGCGGGAGGCTACACTCAATGAGCAGTTCTTC
CDR3 protein: CASSLGREATLNEQFF
CDR3 length: 16
J gene: TRBJ2-1
V gene: TRBV5-6
D gene: TRBD2
clone size: -

CDR3 DNA: TGTGCCATCAGTGAGTCCCAAACACCGACAGGGGCCATTCACAATGAGCAGTTCTTC
CDR3 protein: CAISESQTPTGAIHNEQFF
CDR3 length: 19
J gene: TRBJ2-1
V gene: TRBV10-3
D gene: TRBD1
clone size: -

CDR3 DNA: TGCGCCAGCAGCCAAGGGACACCCGCGGGGGAGACCCAGTACTTC
CDR3 protein: CASSQGTPAGETQYF
CDR3 length: 15
J gene: TRBJ2-5
V gene: TRBV4-1
D gene: -
clone size: -

CDR3 DNA: TGTGCCAGCAGCCCGACCGGTGTGGGTAATGAGCAGTTCTTC
CDR3 protein: CASSPTGVGNEQFF
CDR3 length: 14
J gene: TRBJ2-1
V gene: TRBV9
D gene: -
clone size: -

CDR3 DNA: TGCGCCAGCAGCCAAGGGGGTGGGAGGGCCACAGATACGCAGTATTTT
CDR3 protein: CASSQGGGRATDTQYF
CDR3 length: 16
J gene: TRBJ2-3
V gene: TRBV4-3
D gene: TRBD2
clone size: -

CDR3 DNA: TGTGCCAGTAGTATAGAAGCCAGCGCCGCCTACAATGAGCAGTTCTTC
CDR3 protein: CASSIEASAAYNEQFF
CDR3 length: 16
J gene: TRBJ2-1
V gene: TRBV19
D gene: -
clone size: -